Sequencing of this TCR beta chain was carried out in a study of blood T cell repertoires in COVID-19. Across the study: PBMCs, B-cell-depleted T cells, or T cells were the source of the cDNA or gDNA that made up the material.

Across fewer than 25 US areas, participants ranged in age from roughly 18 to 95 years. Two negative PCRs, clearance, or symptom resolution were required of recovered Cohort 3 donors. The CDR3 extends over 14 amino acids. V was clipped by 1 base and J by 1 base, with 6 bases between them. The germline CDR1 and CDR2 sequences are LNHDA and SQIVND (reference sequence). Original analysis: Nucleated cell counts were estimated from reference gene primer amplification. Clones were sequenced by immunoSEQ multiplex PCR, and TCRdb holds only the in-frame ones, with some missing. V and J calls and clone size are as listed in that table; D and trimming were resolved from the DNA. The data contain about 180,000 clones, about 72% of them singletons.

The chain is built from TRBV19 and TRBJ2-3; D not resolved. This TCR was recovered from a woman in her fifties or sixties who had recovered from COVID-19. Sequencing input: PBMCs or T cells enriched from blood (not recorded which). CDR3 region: CASSIGGGTDTQYF. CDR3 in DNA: TGTGCCAGTAGTATAGGTGGAGGCACAGATACGCAGTATTTT.